This TCR beta chain stems from a study of a mutant IDH1 vaccine in newly diagnosed glioma. Study-level information: Of treated patients, approximately 62% were men and approximately 40% women, averaging about 40 years. Patients had received radiotherapy, temozolomide, or both previously, most receiving both. Findings and limits, study-wide: Top-clonotype changes in peripheral T cells seemed unrelated to pseudoprogression.

Documented time point: baseline, week 1 (first vaccination visit). The treatment is: pre-vaccination baseline after standard-of-care therapy. Donors' newly diagnosed IDH1-mutant WHO grade 3 or 4 astrocytomas lacked nuclear ATRX. This clone has a handful of counts. Its antigen remains unidentified. V lost 2 bases and J lost 0, with 11 bases in between. The CDR3 is 16 residues long. In germline, CDR1 is GTSNPN, CDR2 SVGIG (reference sequence). The method was immunoSEQ multiplex PCR; TCRdb's version includes in-frame clones alone and lacks a portion of them. The sample yields under 65,000 clones, 60% to 85% seen once.

The source is a middle-aged woman with glioma. V and J are TRBV30 and TRBJ2-6; no clear D gene. The input for sequencing was PBMCs, taken from a glioma patient treated with radiotherapy, temozolomide or both. The CDR3 here is CAWSTRRFSGANVLTF. CDR3 DNA sequence: TGTGCCTGGAGTACCCGACGGTTCTCTGGGGCCAACGTCCTGACTTTC.